Listed below are T cell receptor beta chains from one sample, sequenced in a study of blood T cell repertoires in COVID-19. Only in-frame clones appear in the TCRdb table, and some are missing; sequencing was by immunoSEQ multiplex PCR. Altogether a few hundred thousand clones are present, roughly nine tenths being singletons, with the ten largest covering 3.5% to 5.5%. The sample was peripheral blood. Receptors were obtained from a middle-aged woman who had recovered from COVID-19. The CDR3 runs from the conserved cysteine through the conserved F or W. D genes are given only for firm matches. Some rows have no size entry. The others give once, few or many, or a class for an expanded clone.

j_call clone_size v_call d_call cdr3_nt cdr3_aa
TRBJ1-4 NA TRBV5-1 NA TGCGCCAGCAGCCCACAGGGAAGCAGTGAAAAACTGTTTTTT CASSPQGSSEKLFF
TRBJ1-3 NA TRBV11-2 NA TGTGCCAGCAGCTTAGTAACAGGCATTATCGGAAACACCATATATTTT CASSLVTGIIGNTIYF
TRBJ2-2 NA TRBV5-4 NA TGTGCCAGCAGCCCACCCGGACTTAACACCGGGGAGCTGTTTTTT CASSPPGLNTGELFF
TRBJ2-2 NA TRBV4-3 NA TGCGCCAGCAGCCAAGTTCGAGGAACTCTAACCACCGGGGAGCTGTTTTTT CASSQVRGTLTTGELFF
TRBJ2-1 NA TRBV25-1 TRBD1 TGTGCCAGCAGTGGTTTCCAGGGGGCGGTCAATGAGCAGTTCTTC CASSGFQGAVNEQFF
TRBJ2-2 NA TRBV29-1 TRBD2 TGCAGCGCCCACGTAGGGAGGGGTGGGAGGCCGACGAACACCGGGGAGCTGTTTTTT CSAHVGRGGRPTNTGELFF
TRBJ2-7 NA TRBV28 TRBD1 TGTGCCAGCAGAACTGGACAGGGGTACTCCTACGAGCAGTACTTC CASRTGQGYSYEQYF
TRBJ1-6 NA TRBV11-3 NA TGTGCCAGCAGCGACGGACACGGGGGTTCACCCCTCCACTTT CASSDGHGGSPLHF
TRBJ1-1 NA TRBV18 NA TGTGCCAGCTCACTACAGGGTGGGAGCACTGAAGCTTTCTTT CASSLQGGSTEAFF
TRBJ1-1 NA TRBV5-1 NA TGCGCCAGCAGCCAAATCCCGAACACTGAAGCTTTCTTT CASSQIPNTEAFF
TRBJ1-6 NA TRBV2 NA TGTGCCAGCAGTGCGCCGGGGATCGCGGAAAATTCACCCCTCCACTTT CASSAPGIAENSPLHF
TRBJ2-1 NA TRBV11-2 NA TGTGCCAGCAGCTTAGATCAGGGTGAGCAGTTCTTC CASSLDQGEQFF
TRBJ1-2 NA TRBV7-9 NA TGTGCCAGCAGCTTAGCGGAACAGGGCTATGGCTACACCTTC CASSLAEQGYGYTF
TRBJ1-2 NA TRBV27 TRBD1 TGTGCCAGCAGGGGACAGGGCCAAGCTAACTATGGCTACACCTTC CASRGQGQANYGYTF
TRBJ2-2 NA TRBV7-2 NA TGTGCCAGCAGCGCCAAATCCTCACAGTCGAACACCGGGGAGCTGTTTTTT CASSAKSSQSNTGELFF
TRBJ2-2 NA TRBV3-1/TRBV3-2 TRBD2 TGTGCCAGCAGCCAAGGAACTAGCGGGGGTAGCGGGGAGCTGTTTTTT CASSQGTSGGSGELFF
TRBJ2-5 NA TRBV7-9 TRBD1 TGTGCCAGCAGCTTGATACAGGGGAATTGGGAGACCCAGTACTTC CASSLIQGNWETQYF
TRBJ2-5 once TRBV19 TRBD2 TGTGCCAGTAGATTTAGCGGGACCCAAGAGACCCAGTACTTC CASRFSGTQETQYF
TRBJ2-3 few TRBV18 TRBD1 TGTGCCAGCTCACCCGGGACAGGGATCACAGATACGCAGTATTTT CASSPGTGITDTQYF
TRBJ2-1 NA TRBV10-3 NA TGTGCCATCACTTCTTACAATGAGCAGTTCTTC CAITSYNEQFF
TRBJ2-1 NA TRBV10-3 TRBD2 TGTGCCATCAGTGAGGGACTAGCGTCCAATGAGCAGTTCTTC CAISEGLASNEQFF
TRBJ1-1 few TRBV18 NA TGTGCCAGCTCACCGGGTGGGCAGTACACTGAAGCTTTCTTT CASSPGGQYTEAFF
TRBJ1-5 few TRBV3-1/TRBV3-2 NA TGTGCCAGCAGCCAAGGGGGAGCGAATCAGCCCCAGCATTTT CASSQGGANQPQHF
TRBJ2-2 NA TRBV6-2/TRBV6-3 TRBD2 TGTGCCAGCAGTCTGACTAGCTCCGGGGAGCTGTTTTTT CASSLTSSGELFF
TRBJ2-5 NA TRBV3-1/TRBV3-2 NA TGTGCCAGCAGCCAACAACTACACCAAGAGACCCAGTACTTC CASSQQLHQETQYF
TRBJ1-2 NA TRBV19 NA TGTGCCAGTAGGTCCCCATGGGAGTATGGCTACACCTTC CASRSPWEYGYTF
TRBJ1-5 NA TRBV23-1 TRBD1 TGCGCCAGCAGTCAGAGGGAGGCAGGGGGCAAGGGCAATCAGCCCCAGCATTTT CASSQREAGGKGNQPQHF
TRBJ1-3 NA TRBV5-1 NA TGCGCCAGCAGCTTGGAGTGGGGAGCTGGAAACACCATATATTTT CASSLEWGAGNTIYF
TRBJ1-6 NA TRBV10-2 TRBD1 TGCGCCAGCAGTTTTAATCCCCGACAGGGGTTCAATTCACCCCTCCACTTT CASSFNPRQGFNSPLHF
TRBJ1-5 NA TRBV27 NA TGTGCCAGCAGTTTCTCAGGGTCCAATCAGCCCCAGCATTTT CASSFSGSNQPQHF
TRBJ1-3 NA TRBV30 NA TGTGCCTGGTCGGGCTCTGGAAACACCATATATTTT CAWSGSGNTIYF
TRBJ2-5 NA TRBV6-5 TRBD2 TGTGCCACGGGTCGGGAGGAGGAGACCCAGTACTTC CATGREEETQYF
TRBJ1-4 NA TRBV28 TRBD1 TGTGCCAGCTACTCCGGGACAGGGAATGAAAAACTGTTTTTT CASYSGTGNEKLFF
TRBJ2-7 NA TRBV7-9 TRBD1 TGTGCCAGCAGCTTGGGGACAGGGGGAAGGTACGAGCAGTACTTC CASSLGTGGRYEQYF
TRBJ2-6 NA TRBV19 TRBD2 TGTGCCAGTAGTTTACTAGCGGGAGCCTCTGGGGCCAACGTCCTGACTTTC CASSLLAGASGANVLTF
TRBJ2-3 NA TRBV7-6 TRBD2 TGTGCCAGCAGCTTAGCCTTCGGGAGGCGGGGGGGCACAGATACGCAGTATTTT CASSLAFGRRGGTDTQYF
TRBJ1-2 NA TRBV18 NA TGTGCCAGCTCACCTACAACAGGTACAGCTAACTATGGCTACACCTTC CASSPTTGTANYGYTF
TRBJ1-4 NA TRBV5-1 TRBD1 TGCGCCAGCAGCCCCGGGACAGGGGGCTATGAAAAACTGTTTTTT CASSPGTGGYEKLFF
TRBJ1-1 NA TRBV11-2 NA TGTGCCAGCAGTCCCCGCAGATTGAACACTGAAGCTTTCTTT CASSPRRLNTEAFF
TRBJ2-2 NA TRBV12-3/TRBV12-4 NA TGTGCCAGCAGTTTGGTCGAGGTCGGGGAGCTGTTTTTT CASSLVEVGELFF
TRBJ2-1 NA TRBV11-3 TRBD2 TGTGCCAGCAGCCCTTTACTAGCGGGATACAATGAGCAGTTCTTC CASSPLLAGYNEQFF
TRBJ1-1 NA TRBV12-3/TRBV12-4 NA TGTGCCAGCAGTCAGGGGTGGGACACTGAAGCTTTCTTT CASSQGWDTEAFF
TRBJ2-5 NA TRBV6-2/TRBV6-3 TRBD1 TGTGCCAGCAGTATTAACAGGGGCCGGGAGACCCAGTACTTC CASSINRGRETQYF
TRBJ1-2 NA TRBV28 TRBD1 TGTGCCAGCAGTTCAAATAAACGGGACAGGGGAGGGAATGGCTACACCTTC CASSSNKRDRGGNGYTF
TRBJ2-2 NA TRBV28 NA TGTGCCAGCGCGACCGCCCAACTCGGGATTAACACCGGGGAGCTGTTTTTT CASATAQLGINTGELFF
TRBJ2-7 NA TRBV28 TRBD2 TGTGCCAGCAGTTTAAGCGGGGGAATCTACGAGCAGTACTTC CASSLSGGIYEQYF
TRBJ1-3 NA TRBV18 NA TGTGCCAGCTCACCACAGGCGGGAGGAAGCTTCGGGCACACCATATATTTT CASSPQAGGSFGHTIYF
TRBJ2-3 once TRBV6-2/TRBV6-3 TRBD2 TGTGCCAGCAGTTTTGGCGGGAGTCCCACAGATACGCAGTATTTT CASSFGGSPTDTQYF
TRBJ2-2 NA TRBV9 NA TGTGCCAGCAGCGTAGATGGAAACAGGCTCACGGGCACCGGGGAGCTGTTTTTT CASSVDGNRLTGTGELFF
TRBJ2-1 NA TRBV11-2 NA TGTGCCAGCAGCTTAGACAGGAAAAATGAGCAGTTCTTC CASSLDRKNEQFF
TRBJ2-1 NA TRBV7-3 TRBD2 TGTGCCAGCAGCTCTCGGACTAGCGGGGGTAGGGAGTTCTTC CASSSRTSGGREFF
TRBJ1-4 NA TRBV24-1 NA TGTGCCACCAGTGAGGACTTCGGGGAAAAACTGTTTTTT CATSEDFGEKLFF